The 23 T cell receptor beta chains given below trace back to one sample, sequenced in a study of T cell responses to AZD1222 COVID-19 vaccine. Profiled with immunoSEQ multiplex PCR; TCRdb holds only in-frame clones, not every one. This sample has about 160,000 clones, with 92% found just once. This specimen was peripheral blood, taken 28 days after the second AZD1222 dose. These receptors all stem from an adult who received the AZD1222 COVID-19 vaccine.

The chain links TRBV7-9 to TRBJ1-1, with D perhaps matching TRBD1 (6 bases). The CDR3 extends over 17 amino acids. Germline assignment: CDR1 SEHNR and CDR2 FQNEAQ (reference sequence). V lost 5 bases and J lost 0, with 19 bases in between. The CDR3 region is CASSVRRGLAMNTEAFF. CDR3 bases: TGTGCCAGCAGCGTAAGGCGGGGGCTGGCGATGAACACTGAAGCTTTCTTT.

The chain carries TRBV7-8 and TRBJ2-5; D unresolved. The CDR3 consists of 14 residues. The V end was cut by 1 base, the J end by 1 base, with 7 bases between. CDR1 SGHVS and CDR2 FQNEAQ come from the germline V gene. This CDR3 is CASSLEAGQETQYF. DNA of the CDR3: TGTGCCAGCAGCTTAGAAGCAGGCCAAGAGACCCAGTACTTC.

The chain combines TRBV6-5 with TRBJ2-1; 8 bases are a match to TRBD2. The J segment lost 7 bases and the V segment lost 7 bases, leaving 9 bases of the junction unmatched. Germline-derived CDR1 and CDR2 are MNHEY and SVGAGI. The CDR3 is made up of 14 amino acids. The CDR3 reads CASNSAGAVNEQFF. CDR3 in DNA: TGTGCCAGCAATTCAGCGGGAGCGGTTAATGAGCAGTTCTTC.

V and J are TRBV20-1 and TRBJ2-7; 8 positions match TRBD1. CDR1 is DFQATT, CDR2 SNEGSKA, per germline (reference sequence). The junction had 6 bases not matched to a gene; V was cut back by 3 bases and J by 5 bases. CDR3 size: 13 residues. The CDR3 reads CSASGGQGHEQYF. As DNA, the CDR3 is TGCAGTGCTAGTGGTGGACAGGGCCACGAGCAGTACTTC.

The V call is TRBV15, the J call TRBJ2-3, with 8 bases that match TRBD1. Germline CDR1 is LNHNV and CDR2 is YYDKDF (reference sequence). The CDR3 spans 14 residues. The J segment lost 3 bases and the V segment lost 1 base, leaving 0 bases of the junction unmatched. CDR3 sequence: CATSRGQGTDTQYF. The DNA of the CDR3 is TGTGCCACCAGCAGAGGACAGGGGACAGATACGCAGTATTTT.

J is TRBJ2-7 and V is TRBV3-1 (or the pseudogene TRBV3-2); unclear D gene. The CDR3 extends over 11 amino acids. Germline CDR1 LGHDT, CDR2 YNNKEL (reference sequence). The germline V and J ends were trimmed by 5 bases and 2 bases, with 4 bases remaining between them. The CDR3 region has the DNA TGTGCCAGCAGCTTCGCCTACGAGCAGTACTTC. Translated: CASSFAYEQYF.

The rearrangement joins TRBV21-1 to TRBJ1-6; the D call TRBD1 from the table was never checked on the DNA. TRBV21-1 is a pseudogene locus. The CDR3 contains 16 residues. The CDR3 here is CASSKSAQVEDSPLHF. Here the CDR3 DNA reads TGTGCCAGCAGCAAATCCGCACAGGTGGAAGATTCACCCCTCCACTTT.

This clone was counted once. The rearrangement joins TRBV5-1 to TRBJ1-2; D is unclear. The CDR3 sequence is 16 residues long. Germline V gene lookup returns CDR1 SGHRS and CDR2 YFSETQ. V was trimmed by 2 bases and J by 0 bases, leaving 14 bases between them. The CDR3 DNA sequence: TGCGCCAGCAGCTTTAGAACAGCGATAGCTAACTATGGCTACACCTTC. This encodes CASSFRTAIANYGYTF.

The CDR3 bases are TGTGCCAGCAGCTTGTATGGCATCTCTGGAAACACCATATATTTT. Its protein is CASSLYGISGNTIYF. V is TRBV5-5 and J is TRBJ1-3; D is unresolved. CDR1 SGHKS and CDR2 YYEKEE come from the germline V gene (reference sequence). CDR3 size: 15 residues. V was cut by 1 base and J by 0 bases, with 8 bases left in between.

The gene calls are TRBV11-1 and TRBJ2-2; perhaps TRBD2 as D (6 bases). CDR1 and CDR2 (germline): SGHAT, FQDESV (reference sequence). This CDR3 region has 14 residues. V was trimmed by 3 bases and J by 5 bases, leaving 10 bases between them. The CDR3 nucleotides are TGTGCCAGCAGCTTCAGTCGGGGGACCGGGGAGCTGTTTTTT. It is translated as CASSFSRGTGELFF.

V is TRBV3-1 (or the pseudogene TRBV3-2) and J is TRBJ2-5; D gene uncertain. The CDR3 sequence is 12 residues long. Germline V gives CDR1 LGHDT, CDR2 YNNKEL (reference sequence). V lost 1 base and J lost 5, with 5 bases in between. CDR3 region: CASSQVLETQYF. The CDR3, as DNA: TGTGCCAGCAGCCAAGTACTTGAGACCCAGTACTTC.

This chain uses TRBV24-1 with TRBJ2-7; D is undetermined. CDR1 is KGHDR and CDR2 is SFDVKD in the germline V gene. V was pared by 4 bases and J by 3 bases, with 6 bases between. This CDR3 is built from 12 residues. DNA of the CDR3: TGTGCCACCAGTGACGATTACTACGAGCAGTACTTC. This translates into CATSDDYYEQYF.

This rearrangement joins TRBV5-6 to TRBJ2-5; 7 bases line up with TRBD2. V shed 2 bases and J 3 bases; nucleotides not matched to a gene: 7. Germline lookup yields CDR1 SGHDT and CDR2 YYEEEE. This CDR3 contains 15 residues. The CDR3 DNA follows: TGTGCCAGCAGCTTACCCGGGAGCGGGGAAGAGACCCAGTACTTC. Residues: CASSLPGSGEETQYF.

V usage is TRBV6-5 and J usage is TRBJ1-1; D remains ambiguous. CDR3 length equals 13 residues. V was clipped by 8 bases and J by 0 bases, with 10 bases between them. The germline gives CDR1 MNHEY, CDR2 SVGAGI. The CDR3 region is CASGKGMNTEAFF. The CDR3 nucleotides are TGTGCCAGCGGAAAAGGTATGAACACTGAAGCTTTCTTT.

J is TRBJ1-2 and V is TRBV19; no reliable D call. Trimming stripped 6 bases from V and 5 bases from J, with 19 bases between. Looked up from germline, CDR1 is LNHDA and CDR2 is SQIVND (reference sequence). CDR3 size: 15 residues. The CDR3 loop is CASSPGPGPVYGYTF. The DNA for the CDR3 is TGTGCCAGTAGCCCTGGACCGGGCCCCGTGTATGGCTACACCTTC.

V usage is TRBV5-1 and J usage is TRBJ2-3, with 13 bases lining up with TRBD2. This CDR3 spans 16 amino acids. Germline trimming cut 4 bases from V and 2 bases from J; bases unmatched to any gene: 4. Germline lookup yields CDR1 SGHRS and CDR2 YFSETQ. The CDR3 sequence is CASSPGTSGITDTQYF. CDR3 DNA sequence: TGCGCCAGCAGCCCGGGGACTAGCGGGATCACAGATACGCAGTATTTT.

The chain uses TRBV9 and TRBJ1-3, with D possibly being TRBD1 (5 bases). The germline V gene has CDR1 SGDLS and CDR2 YYNGEE. This CDR3 has 18 amino acids. V was trimmed by 0 bases and J by 0 bases, leaving 16 bases between them. CDR3 sequence (DNA): TGTGCCAGCAGCGTAGCGGTACAAGGGGTTTTCTCTGGAAACACCATATATTTT. Amino acids: CASSVAVQGVFSGNTIYF.

The chain employs TRBV14 and TRBJ2-3, with D tentatively TRBD2 (5 bases). V lost 3 bases, J lost 0 bases, and 16 bases lay in between. The V gene's germline CDR1 is SGHDN and CDR2 FVKESK. The CDR3 consists of 17 residues. This CDR3 reads CASSHRSGSGSTDTQYF. CDR3 in DNA: TGTGCCAGCAGCCACAGATCGGGGAGCGGAAGCACAGATACGCAGTATTTT.

This clone occurred once. V is TRBV9 and J is TRBJ2-1, with D perhaps matching TRBD1 or TRBD2 (5 bases each). The CDR3 loop spans 15 amino acids. Germline V CDR1 and CDR2: SGDLS, YYNGEE. V lost 4 bases and J 4 bases, leaving 15 bases between the germline ends. Here the CDR3 reads CASSPLAGRYNEQFF. CDR3 nucleotides: TGTGCCAGCAGCCCTCTGGCAGGGAGATACAATGAGCAGTTCTTC. Using reference TRBV9 and TRBJ2-1 for the parts outside the CDR3, the full variable domain is DSGVTQTPKHLITATGQRVTLRCSPRSGDLSVYWYQQSLDQGLQFLIQYYNGEERAKGNILERFSAQQFPDLHSELNLSSLELGDSALYFCASSPLAGRYNEQFFGPGTRLTVL.

The J gene is TRBJ1-5, the V gene TRBV2; no clear D gene. V lost 0 bases, J lost 8 bases, and 5 bases lay in between. Germline loops: CDR1 SNHLY, CDR2 FYNNEI. The CDR3 consists of 12 residues. CDR3 nucleotides: TGTGCCAGCAGTGAAGCGGCGGAGCCCCAGCATTTT. Its protein is CASSEAAEPQHF. Looking up the rest from reference TRBV2 and TRBJ1-5 gives the full variable domain: EPEVTQTPSHQVTQMGQEVILRCVPISNHLYFYWYRQILGQKVEFLVSFYNNEISEKSEIFDDQFSVERPDGSNFTLKIRSTKLEDSAMYFCASSEAAEPQHFGDGTRLSIL.

This chain links TRBV10-3 with TRBJ1-5; D not certain. The V and J ends lost 8 bases and 3 bases respectively, with 11 bases between them. This CDR3 has 13 amino acids. Germline values: CDR1 ENHRY, CDR2 SYGVKD. CDR3 in amino acids: CAIAPGLNQPQHF. CDR3 DNA sequence: TGTGCCATCGCTCCTGGACTCAATCAGCCCCAGCATTTT.

The chain uses TRBV5-4 and TRBJ2-3; 13 bases line up with TRBD2. The CDR3 consists of 19 residues. V shed 0 bases and J 5 bases; nucleotides not matched to a gene: 12. Looked up from germline, CDR1 is SGHNT and CDR2 is YYREEE (reference sequence). In nucleotides, the CDR3 is TGTGCCAGCAGCTTGGCCTATAAAATAGGGACTAGCGGGAAAGATACGCAGTATTTT. Its protein product is CASSLAYKIGTSGKDTQYF.

This chain connects TRBV11-2 to TRBJ2-7; TRBD2 aligns across 12 bases. V lost 5 bases, J lost 2 bases, and 4 bases stayed unmatched. The germline V gene has CDR1 SGHAT and CDR2 FQNNGV. This CDR3 comprises 15 residues. The CDR3 protein is CASSPWTSGTYEQYF. The CDR3, as DNA: TGTGCCAGCAGCCCATGGACTAGCGGGACCTACGAGCAGTACTTC.